This T cell receptor (beta chain) was retrieved from a study of T cell responses to AZD1222 COVID-19 vaccine. CDR3 size: 12 residues. From germline, CDR1 is GTSNPN and CDR2 SVGIG (reference sequence). The data were produced by immunoSEQ multiplex PCR, yet TCRdb's version contains in-frame clones alone and is incomplete. The profile covers about 150,000 clones, with about 86% appearing a single time and about 5% taken by the ten largest. This clonotype was sampled from an adult who received the AZD1222 COVID-19 vaccine. This sample comprised peripheral blood, obtained 28 days after the second AZD1222 dose. This chain links TRBV30 with TRBJ1-2, with 9 bases lining up with TRBD1. The CDR3 sequence: CASDRGAYGYTF. The CDR3 region has the DNA TGTGCTTCGGACAGGGGAGCCTATGGCTACACCTTC.